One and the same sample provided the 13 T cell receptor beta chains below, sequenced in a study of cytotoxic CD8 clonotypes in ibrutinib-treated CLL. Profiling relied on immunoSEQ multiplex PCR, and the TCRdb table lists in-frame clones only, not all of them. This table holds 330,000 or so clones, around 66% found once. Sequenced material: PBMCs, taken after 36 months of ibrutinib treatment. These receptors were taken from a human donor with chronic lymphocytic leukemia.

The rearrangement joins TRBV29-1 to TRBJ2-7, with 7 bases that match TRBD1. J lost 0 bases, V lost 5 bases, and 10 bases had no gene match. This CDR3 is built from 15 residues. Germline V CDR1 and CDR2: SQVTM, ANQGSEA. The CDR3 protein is CSVIGGQSNSYEQYF. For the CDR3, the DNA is TGCAGCGTTATAGGGGGACAGTCAAACTCCTACGAGCAGTACTTC.

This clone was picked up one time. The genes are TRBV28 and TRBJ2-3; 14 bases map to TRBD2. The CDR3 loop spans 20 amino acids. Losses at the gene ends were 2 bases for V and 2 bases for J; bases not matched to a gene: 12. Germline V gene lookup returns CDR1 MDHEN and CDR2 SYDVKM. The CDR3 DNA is TGTGCCAGCAGTTTACCCTTCGGACTAGCGGGAGGAAGGGCCACAGATACGCAGTATTTT. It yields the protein CASSLPFGLAGGRATDTQYF.

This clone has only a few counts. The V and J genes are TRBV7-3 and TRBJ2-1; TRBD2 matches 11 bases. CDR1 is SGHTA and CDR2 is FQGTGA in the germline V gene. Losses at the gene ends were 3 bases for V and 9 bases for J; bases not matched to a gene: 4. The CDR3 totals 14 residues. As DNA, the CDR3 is TGTGCCAGCAGCTTTGGGACTAGCGGAGTTGAGCAGTTCTTC. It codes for CASSFGTSGVEQFF.

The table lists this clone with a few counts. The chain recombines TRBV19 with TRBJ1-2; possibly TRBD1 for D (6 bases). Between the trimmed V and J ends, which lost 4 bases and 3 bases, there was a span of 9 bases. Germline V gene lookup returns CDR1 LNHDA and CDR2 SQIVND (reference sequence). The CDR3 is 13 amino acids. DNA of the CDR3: TGTGCCAGTAGTACGGACAGCTACTATGGCTACACCTTC. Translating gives CASSTDSYYGYTF.

The CDR3 reads CSVDKGQGDPKIYNEQFF. The DNA of the CDR3 is TGCAGCGTTGATAAAGGACAGGGGGACCCGAAAATCTACAATGAGCAGTTCTTC. J is TRBJ2-1 and V is TRBV29-1, with 10 bases matching TRBD1. The CDR3 length is 18 residues. J gave up 3 bases and V 3 bases, and 14 bases lay outside the gene matches. CDR1 SQVTM and CDR2 ANQGSEA come from the germline V gene.

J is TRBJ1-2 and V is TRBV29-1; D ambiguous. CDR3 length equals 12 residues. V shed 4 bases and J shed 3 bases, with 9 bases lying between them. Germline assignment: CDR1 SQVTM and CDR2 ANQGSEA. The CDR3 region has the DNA TGCAGCGTTGGAAGGGAGCACTATGGCTACACCTTC. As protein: CSVGREHYGYTF.

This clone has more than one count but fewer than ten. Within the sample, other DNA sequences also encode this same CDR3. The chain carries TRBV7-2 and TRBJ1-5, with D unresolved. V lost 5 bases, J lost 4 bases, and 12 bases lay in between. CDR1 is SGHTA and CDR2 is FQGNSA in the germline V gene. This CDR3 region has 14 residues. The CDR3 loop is CASSGRGQNQPQHF. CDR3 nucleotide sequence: TGTGCCAGCAGCGGCCGCGGGCAGAATCAGCCCCAGCATTTT.

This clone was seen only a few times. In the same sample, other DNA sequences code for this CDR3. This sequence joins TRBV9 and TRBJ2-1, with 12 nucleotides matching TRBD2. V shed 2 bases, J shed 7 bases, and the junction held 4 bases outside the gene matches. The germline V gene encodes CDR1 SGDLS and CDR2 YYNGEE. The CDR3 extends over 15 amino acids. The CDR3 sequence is CASSVTGLAGNEQFF. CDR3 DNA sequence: TGTGCCAGCAGCGTTACGGGACTAGCGGGTAATGAGCAGTTCTTC.

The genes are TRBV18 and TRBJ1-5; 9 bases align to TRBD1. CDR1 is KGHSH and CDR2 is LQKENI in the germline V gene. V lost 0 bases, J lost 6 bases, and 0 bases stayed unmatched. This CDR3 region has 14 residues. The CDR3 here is CASSPPGQGQPQHF. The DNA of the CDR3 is TGTGCCAGCTCACCACCGGGACAGGGTCAGCCCCAGCATTTT.

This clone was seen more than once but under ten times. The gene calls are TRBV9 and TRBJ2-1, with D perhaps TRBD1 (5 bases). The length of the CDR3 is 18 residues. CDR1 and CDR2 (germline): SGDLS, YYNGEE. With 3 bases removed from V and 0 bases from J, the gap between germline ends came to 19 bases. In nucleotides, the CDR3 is TGTGCCAGCAGCGCTCATCCTTGGGGCCAAGGCTCCTACAATGAGCAGTTCTTC. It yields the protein CASSAHPWGQGSYNEQFF.

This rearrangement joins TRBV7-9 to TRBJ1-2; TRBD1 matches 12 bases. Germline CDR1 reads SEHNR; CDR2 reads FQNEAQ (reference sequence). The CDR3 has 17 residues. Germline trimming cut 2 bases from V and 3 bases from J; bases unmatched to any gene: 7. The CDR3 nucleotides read TGTGCCAGCAGCTTACGGGGACAGGGGGCCGGATACTATGGCTACACCTTC. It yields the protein CASSLRGQGAGYYGYTF.

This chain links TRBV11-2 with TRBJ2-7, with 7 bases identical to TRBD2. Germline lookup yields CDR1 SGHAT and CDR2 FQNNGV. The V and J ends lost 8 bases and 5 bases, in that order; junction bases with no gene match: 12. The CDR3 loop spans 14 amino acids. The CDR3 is CASDLGGFFDEQYF. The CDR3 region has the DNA TGTGCCAGCGACCTCGGGGGGTTTTTCGACGAGCAGTACTTC.

The CDR3 DNA sequence: TGTGCCAGCAGCGTAGAGTTTCGCACAGATACGCAGTATTTT. It yields the protein CASSVEFRTDTQYF. The genes are TRBV9 and TRBJ2-3; D is uncertain. The CDR3 length is 14 residues. Per germline, CDR1 SGDLS and CDR2 YYNGEE. Trimming removed 0 bases from V and 1 base from J, with 6 bases in between.